Sequencing of this TCR beta chain was carried out in a study of blood T cells in healthy people across ages. This clonotype was counted ten times or more. Antigen: not known. In germline, CDR1 is MGHRA, CDR2 YSYEKL. The CDR3 has 15 residues. V lost 4 bases, J lost 4 bases, and 7 bases stayed unmatched. For the second PCR, which ran for 7 to 11 cycles, a sample-barcoded 5' primer and a J-beta primer mix were used. TCRdb reanalysed the 5' RACE reads using MiXCR and keeps one entry per CDR3 protein. The sample lists over 1,500,000 distinct CDR3 sequences, approximately 39% occurring once. Ranging in age from roughly 6 to 95, the donors were healthy Caucasian individuals from Russia. Findings and limits, study-wide: With unsorted PBMCs, a conclusive comparison of naive versus antigen-experienced cells was not possible. Fewer expanded clones and more diversity marked long-lived versus aged donors.

The clonotype originates from a human donor in good health. Sequenced input: blood. This rearrangement joins TRBV4-1 to TRBJ2-3; 8 bases map to TRBD1. CDR3 residues: CASSLGQGGPDTQYF. The DNA of the CDR3 is TGCGCCAGCAGCCTTGGACAGGGCGGCCCAGATACGCAGTATTTT.